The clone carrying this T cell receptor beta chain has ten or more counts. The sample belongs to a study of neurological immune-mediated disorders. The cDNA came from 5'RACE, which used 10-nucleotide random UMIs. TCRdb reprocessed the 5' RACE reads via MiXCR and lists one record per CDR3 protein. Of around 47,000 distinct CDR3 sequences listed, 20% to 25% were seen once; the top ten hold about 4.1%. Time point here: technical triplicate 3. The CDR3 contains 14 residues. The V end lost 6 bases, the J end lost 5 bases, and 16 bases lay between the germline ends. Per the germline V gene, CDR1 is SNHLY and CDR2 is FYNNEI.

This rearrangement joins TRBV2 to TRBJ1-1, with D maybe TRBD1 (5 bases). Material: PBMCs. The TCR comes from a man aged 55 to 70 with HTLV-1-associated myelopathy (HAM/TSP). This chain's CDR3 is CASSERGRGTEAFF. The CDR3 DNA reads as TGTGCCAGCAGCGAAAGGGGCCGGGGGACTGAAGCTTTCTTT. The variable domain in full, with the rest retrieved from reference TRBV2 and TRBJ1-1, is EPEVTQTPSHQVTQMGQEVILRCVPISNHLYFYWYRQILGQKVEFLVSFYNNEISEKSEIFDDQFSVERPDGSNFTLKIRSTKLEDSAMYFCASSERGRGTEAFFGQGTRLTVV.